Described below is a single TCR beta chain sequence and its context. No cognate antigen has been identified for it. No per-base quality is available; no much larger clone lies one base away. The data stem from a study of OX40 agonist ivuxolimab in advanced cancers. In the study overall: Ivuxolimab was an agonistic, fully human IgG2 monoclonal antibody directed against OX40 (CD134), a costimulatory receptor. Intravenous ivuxolimab was administered to patients every 2 weeks at six dose levels: 0.01, 0.1, 0.3, 1.5, 3 and 10 mg/kg. Of the 50 to 55 dose-escalation patients, hepatocellular carcinoma was present in approximately 20, melanoma in some 15, renal cell carcinoma in 9 and head and neck cancer in 9. In the dose-escalation cohort, 82.7% of patients were male, and the mean age was about 55 years, with a range of about 23 to 85. Patients were allowed to have had prior anti-PD-1, anti-PD-L1 or anti-CTLA-4 therapy, and around 41% of the dose-escalation patients had previously received checkpoint inhibitors. Three dose-escalation patients achieved partial responses, one with hepatocellular carcinoma and two with cutaneous melanoma. Peripheral TCRbeta sequencing aimed to test whether ivuxolimab altered TCR sequence diversity and caused clonal T-cell expansion. The paper reports the monotherapy dose-escalation portion (N of about 52 patients) of the phase I ivuxolimab trial.

Genomic DNA was isolated from the sorted cells so that the TCRbeta CDR3 region could be sequenced. The immunoSEQ Assay was used to sequence the TCRbeta CDR3 regions. The table was pulled from immuneACCESS by TCRdb, which kept in-frame rearrangements only. Such tables lose some clones; where checked, under half of the loss comes from unresolved V genes, and the rest has no known cause. The sample table contains 65,000 to 85,000 clones; only one count was recorded for more than 80% of them. The ten most abundant clones make up approximately 2.3% of the sample. What the authors observed across the whole study: Low levels of normalized T-cell clonal expansion were also seen in some patients who did not respond. In partial responders in the 0.1-3.0 mg/kg groups, normalized peripheral clonal expansion was found to be among the lowest, especially among CD8+ T cells. At doses from 0.1 to 3.0 mg/kg, clonal expansion was seen in both CD4+ and CD8+ blood T cells between baseline and week 6. The antigen specificity of the peripheral T cells that underwent clonal expansion was not determined. After ivuxolimab, more expanded clones were found on average in CD8+ T cells than in CD4+ T cells.

Inclusive of the bounding cysteine and phenylalanine, the CDR3 is 14 residues long. Only the CDR3 part of the read is kept: 42 bases, read in frame from the first base. The junction carries 9 bases between V and J, which are trimmed by 4 bases and 4 bases respectively. CDR1 and CDR2 are drawn from the germline V gene (reference sequence): SGHNT, YYREEE. Patients with autoimmune disease history or receiving systemic immunosuppression were excluded from the trial. In every dose cohort, peripheral blood was drawn for TCR sequencing at baseline, cycle 4 day 1, and cycle 7 day 1. The samples were drawn from a first-in-human, open-label, multicenter phase I dose-escalation trial of ivuxolimab. The trial enrolled adults with locally advanced or metastatic head and neck squamous cell, hepatocellular, melanoma or renal cell carcinoma. Before TCR sequencing, CD4+ T cells and CD8+ T cells from peripheral blood were sorted into separate populations.

The receptor was isolated from an adult with an advanced solid tumor such as melanoma, head and neck, liver or kidney cancer. This material consisted of CD4+ or CD8+ T cells sorted from blood, taken in a trial of the OX40 agonist ivuxolimab. Here the chain combines TRBV5-4 and TRBJ1-6; the D gene assignment is ambiguous. The DNA sequence is TGTGCCAGCAGCCAAGACCTTTATAATTCACCCCTCCACTTT. Translated, it gives CASSQDLYNSPLHF.